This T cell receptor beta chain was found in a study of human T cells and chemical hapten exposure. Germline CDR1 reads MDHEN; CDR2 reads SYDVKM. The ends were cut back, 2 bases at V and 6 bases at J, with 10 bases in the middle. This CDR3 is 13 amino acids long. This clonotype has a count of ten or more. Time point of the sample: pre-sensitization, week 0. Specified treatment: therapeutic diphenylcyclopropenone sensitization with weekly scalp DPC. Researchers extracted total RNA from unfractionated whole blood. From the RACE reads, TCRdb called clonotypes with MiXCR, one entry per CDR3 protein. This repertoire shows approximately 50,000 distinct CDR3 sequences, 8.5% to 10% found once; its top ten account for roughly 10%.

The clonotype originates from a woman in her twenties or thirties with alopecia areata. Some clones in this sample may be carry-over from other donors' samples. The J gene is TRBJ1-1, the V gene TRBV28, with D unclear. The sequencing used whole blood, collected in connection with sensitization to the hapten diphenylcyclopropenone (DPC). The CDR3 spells CASSLRSPPEAFF. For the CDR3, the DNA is TGTGCCAGCAGTTTAAGGAGCCCGCCTGAAGCTTTCTTT.